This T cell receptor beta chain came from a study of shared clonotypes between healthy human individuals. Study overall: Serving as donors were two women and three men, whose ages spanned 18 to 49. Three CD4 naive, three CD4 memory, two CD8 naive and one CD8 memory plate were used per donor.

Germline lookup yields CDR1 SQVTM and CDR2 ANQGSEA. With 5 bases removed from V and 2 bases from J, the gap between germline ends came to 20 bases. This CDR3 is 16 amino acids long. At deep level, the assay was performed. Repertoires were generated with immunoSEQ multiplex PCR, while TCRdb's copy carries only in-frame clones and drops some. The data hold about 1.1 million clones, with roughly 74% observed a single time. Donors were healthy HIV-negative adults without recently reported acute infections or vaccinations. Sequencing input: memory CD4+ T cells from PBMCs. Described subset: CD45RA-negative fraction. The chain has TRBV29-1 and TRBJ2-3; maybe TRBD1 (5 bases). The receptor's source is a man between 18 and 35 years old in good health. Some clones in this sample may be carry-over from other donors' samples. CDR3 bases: TGCAGCGTTAGGTCGACAGCCCAGGACAACACAGATACGCAGTATTTT. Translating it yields CSVRSTAQDNTDTQYF.